This TCR beta chain was identified in a study of T cells in localized non-small cell lung cancer. CDR3 length: 14 residues. With 2 bases clipped from V and 9 bases from J, the junction kept 9 bases outside the gene matches. Germline assignment: CDR1 GTSNPN and CDR2 SVGIG (reference sequence). Clones were read by immunoSEQ multiplex PCR, and TCRdb kept only the in-frame ones, dropping some. The sample holds 59,000 or so clones; just over 90% are singletons and the top ten take just under 20%. The receptor's source is a man aged 40-75 years with stage I lung adenocarcinoma. The chain employs TRBV30 and TRBJ2-1; TRBD2 matches 8 bases. Sequenced here: peripheral blood, sampled before any cancer treatment. CDR3 sequence reads: CAWSPHAGGFEQFF. DNA of the CDR3: TGTGCCTGGAGTCCCCATGCGGGAGGATTTGAGCAGTTCTTC.